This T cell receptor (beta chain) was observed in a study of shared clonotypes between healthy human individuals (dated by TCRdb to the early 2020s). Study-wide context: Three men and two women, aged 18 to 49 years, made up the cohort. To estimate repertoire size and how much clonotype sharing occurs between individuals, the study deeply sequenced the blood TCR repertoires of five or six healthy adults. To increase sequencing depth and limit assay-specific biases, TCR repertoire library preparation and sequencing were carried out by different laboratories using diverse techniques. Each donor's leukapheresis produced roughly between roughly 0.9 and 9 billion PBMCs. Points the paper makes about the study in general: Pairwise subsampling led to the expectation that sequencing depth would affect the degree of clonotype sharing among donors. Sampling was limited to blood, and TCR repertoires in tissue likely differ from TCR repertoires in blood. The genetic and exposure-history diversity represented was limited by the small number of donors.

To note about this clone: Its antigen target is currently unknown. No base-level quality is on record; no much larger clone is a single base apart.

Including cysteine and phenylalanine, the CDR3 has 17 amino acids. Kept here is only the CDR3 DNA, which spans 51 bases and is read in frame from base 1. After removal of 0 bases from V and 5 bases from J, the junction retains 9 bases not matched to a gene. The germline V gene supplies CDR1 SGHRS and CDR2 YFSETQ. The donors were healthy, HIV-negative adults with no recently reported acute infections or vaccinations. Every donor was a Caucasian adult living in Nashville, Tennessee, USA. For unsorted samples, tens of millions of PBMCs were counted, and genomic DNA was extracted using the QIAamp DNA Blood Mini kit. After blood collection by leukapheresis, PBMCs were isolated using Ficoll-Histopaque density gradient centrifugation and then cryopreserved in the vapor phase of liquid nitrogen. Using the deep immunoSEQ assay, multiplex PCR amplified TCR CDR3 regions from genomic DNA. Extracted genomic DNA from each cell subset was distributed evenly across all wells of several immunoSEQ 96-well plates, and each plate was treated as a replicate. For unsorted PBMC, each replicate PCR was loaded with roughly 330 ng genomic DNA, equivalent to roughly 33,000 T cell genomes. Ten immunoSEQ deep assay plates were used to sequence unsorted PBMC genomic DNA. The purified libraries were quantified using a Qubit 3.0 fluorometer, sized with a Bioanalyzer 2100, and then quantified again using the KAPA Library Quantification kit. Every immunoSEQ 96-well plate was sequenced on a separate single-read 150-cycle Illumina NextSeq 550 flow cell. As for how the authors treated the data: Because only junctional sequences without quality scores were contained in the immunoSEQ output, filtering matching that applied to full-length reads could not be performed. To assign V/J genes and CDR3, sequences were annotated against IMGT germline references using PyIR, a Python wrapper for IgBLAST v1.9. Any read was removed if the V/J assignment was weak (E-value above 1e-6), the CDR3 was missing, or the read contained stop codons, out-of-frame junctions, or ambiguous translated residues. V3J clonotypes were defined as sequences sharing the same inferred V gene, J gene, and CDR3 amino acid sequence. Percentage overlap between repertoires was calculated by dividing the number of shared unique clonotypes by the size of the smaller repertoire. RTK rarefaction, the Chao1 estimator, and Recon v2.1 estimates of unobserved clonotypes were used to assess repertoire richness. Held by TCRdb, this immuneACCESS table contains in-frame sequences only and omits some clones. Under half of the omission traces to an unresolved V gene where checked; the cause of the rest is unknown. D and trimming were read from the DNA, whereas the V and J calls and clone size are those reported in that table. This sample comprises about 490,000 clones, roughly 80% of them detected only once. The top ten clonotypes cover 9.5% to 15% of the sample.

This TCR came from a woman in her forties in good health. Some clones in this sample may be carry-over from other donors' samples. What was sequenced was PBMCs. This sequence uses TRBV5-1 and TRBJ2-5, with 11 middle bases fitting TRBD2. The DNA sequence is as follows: TGCGCCAGCAGCTTGGTGGTACTAGCGGGAGTTAAGGAGACCCAGTACTTC. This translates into CASSLVVLAGVKETQYF. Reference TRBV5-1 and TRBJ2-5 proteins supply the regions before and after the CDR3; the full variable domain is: KAGVTQTPRYLIKTRGQQVTLSCSPISGHRSVSWYQQTPGQGLQFLFEYFSETQRNKGNFPGRFSGRQFSNSRSEMNVSTLELGDSALYLCASSLVVLAGVKETQYFGPGTRLLVL.